A single T cell receptor (beta chain) is shown here with its context. TCRdb keeps only in-frame clones here, not all; method: immunoSEQ multiplex PCR. Found here are around 40,000 clones, roughly nine tenths of them singletons; the top ten hold approximately 0.71%. This sample was included in a study of T cell changes during pregnancy in multiple sclerosis. Per germline, CDR1 SGHTS and CDR2 YDEGEE. This CDR3 contains 16 residues. Trimming left V 2 bases short and J 0 bases short, with 11 bases between. The chain links TRBV5-8 to TRBJ1-4; D may be TRBD1 (5 bases). The starting material was CD4+ T cells from peripheral blood mononuclear cells, obtained before pregnancy. This TCR was sampled from a female donor with multiple sclerosis, enrolled in a pregnancy study. CDR3: CASSFRTGATNEKLFF. In nucleotides, the CDR3 is TGTGCCAGCAGCTTCCGAACAGGAGCAACTAATGAAAAACTGTTTTTT.